This paragraph reports one TCR beta chain. TCRdb's copy holds only in-frame clones and misses some; the assay was immunoSEQ multiplex PCR. The sample lists around 130,000 clones; 80% to 90% were seen once. This entry is derived from a study of control samples from healthy donors and cancer patients. Per the germline V gene, CDR1 is KGHDR and CDR2 is SFDVKD. The V end lost 11 bases, the J end lost 0 bases, and 12 bases lay between the germline ends. The CDR3 extends over 13 amino acids. The chain uses TRBV24-1 and TRBJ1-1, with D tentatively TRBD1 (6 bases). The sample taken for sequencing was blood. This TCR came from a man aged 30 to 39 in good health. CDR3 region: CAIERDMNTEAFF. CDR3 nucleotides: TGTGCCATCGAACGGGACATGAACACTGAAGCTTTCTTT.